This TCR beta chain is from a study of blood T cell repertoires in COVID-19. Turning to the study itself: Samples of COVID-19 (acute and convalescent) were obtained from the United States, Italy and Spain. PBMCs, B-cell-depleted T cells, or T cells provided the cDNA or gDNA that made up the material.

This CDR3 region has 15 residues. The trim removed 5 bases at V and 5 bases at J, leaving 11 bases unmatched. The germline CDR1 and CDR2 sequences are SGHAT and FQNNGV. Original analysis: Amplification with reference gene primers provided the estimates of nucleated cell counts. Sequencing was performed with immunoSEQ multiplex PCR; in TCRdb, only in-frame clones are kept and a portion is missing. V and J calls and clone size come straight from that table; D and trimming were deduced from the DNA. The sample carries about 62,000 clones, roughly 92% recorded once. This receptor was taken from a human donor in a cohort sampled during active COVID-19. The V gene is TRBV11-2, the J gene TRBJ2-7; 8 nucleotides line up with TRBD2. The source material was peripheral blood. The CDR3 sequence: CASSTSDGGANEQYF. The DNA of the CDR3 is TGTGCCAGCAGCACCTCAGACGGGGGGGCCAACGAGCAGTACTTC.